This T cell receptor beta chain was found in a study of blood T cell repertoires in COVID-19. This clone came up once. Repertoires were generated with immunoSEQ multiplex PCR, while TCRdb's copy carries only in-frame clones and drops some. This table holds 150,000 or so clones, 80% to 90% found once. J gave up 2 bases and V 2 bases, and 3 bases lay outside the gene matches. Germline V gene sequence: CDR1 LGHDT, CDR2 YNNKEL (reference sequence). This CDR3 is 14 amino acids long. The sequencing input was peripheral blood. The receptor comes from a man aged 18 to 30 with COVID-19, enrolled during active disease. The chain couples TRBV3-1 (or the pseudogene TRBV3-2) to TRBJ2-7; TRBD1 agrees at 7 bases. This CDR3 is CASSQTGATYEQYF. DNA of the CDR3: TGTGCCAGCAGCCAAACAGGGGCGACCTACGAGCAGTACTTC.